The entry that follows covers one T cell receptor beta chain sequence. In the authors' workflow: Counts of nucleated cells, estimated from reference gene primer amplification, were obtained. TCRdb keeps only in-frame clones here, not all; method: immunoSEQ multiplex PCR. V and J calls and clone size follow that table, whereas D and trimming were derived from the DNA. The table has 240,000 or so clones, around 88% seen once. Germline CDR1 reads SGHTS; CDR2 reads YDEGEE. The CDR3 contains 13 residues. V was pared by 6 bases and J by 4 bases, with 12 bases between. The data belong to a study of blood T cell repertoires in COVID-19. About the study: Both acute and convalescent COVID-19 samples were obtained from the United States, Italy and Spain.

The specimen was PBMCs or T cells enriched from blood (not recorded which). The clonotype was recovered from a woman between 40 and 50 years old with acute COVID-19. The chain has TRBV5-8 and TRBJ2-3, with no clear D. CDR3 protein: CASTVHKSDTQYF. CDR3 bases: TGTGCCAGCACCGTACACAAGTCAGATACGCAGTATTTT.